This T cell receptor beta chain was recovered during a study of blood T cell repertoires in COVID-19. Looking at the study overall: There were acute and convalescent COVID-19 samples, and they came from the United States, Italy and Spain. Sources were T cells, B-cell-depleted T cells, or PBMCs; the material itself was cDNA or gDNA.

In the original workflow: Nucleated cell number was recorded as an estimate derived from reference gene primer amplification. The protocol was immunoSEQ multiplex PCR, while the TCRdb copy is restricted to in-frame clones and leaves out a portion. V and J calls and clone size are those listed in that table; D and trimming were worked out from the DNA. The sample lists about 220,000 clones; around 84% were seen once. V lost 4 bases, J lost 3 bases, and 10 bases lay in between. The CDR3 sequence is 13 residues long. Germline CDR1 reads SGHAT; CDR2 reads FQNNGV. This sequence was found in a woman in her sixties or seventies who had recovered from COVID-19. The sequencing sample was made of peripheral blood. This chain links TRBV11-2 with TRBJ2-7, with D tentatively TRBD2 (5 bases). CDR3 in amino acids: CASSSQLGYEQYF. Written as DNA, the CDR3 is TGTGCCAGCAGCTCACAACTAGGCTACGAGCAGTACTTC.